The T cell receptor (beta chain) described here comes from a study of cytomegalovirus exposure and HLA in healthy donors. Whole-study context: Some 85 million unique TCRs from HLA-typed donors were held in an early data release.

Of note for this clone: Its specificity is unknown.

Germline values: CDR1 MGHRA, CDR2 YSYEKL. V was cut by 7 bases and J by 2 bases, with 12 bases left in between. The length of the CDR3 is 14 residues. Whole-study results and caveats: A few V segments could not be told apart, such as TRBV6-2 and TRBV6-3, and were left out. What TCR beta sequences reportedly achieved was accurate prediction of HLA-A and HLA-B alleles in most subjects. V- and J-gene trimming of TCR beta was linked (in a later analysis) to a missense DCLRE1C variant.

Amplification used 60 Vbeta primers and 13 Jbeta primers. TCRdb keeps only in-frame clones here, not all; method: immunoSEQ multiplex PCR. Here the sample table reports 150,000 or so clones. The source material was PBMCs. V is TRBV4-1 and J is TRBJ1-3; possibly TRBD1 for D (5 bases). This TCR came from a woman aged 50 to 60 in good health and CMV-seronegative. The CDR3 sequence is CASNGGDAGNTIYF. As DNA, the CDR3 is TGCGCCAGCAACGGGGGGGACGCTGGAAACACCATATATTTT.